This paragraph reports one T cell receptor (beta chain). Sequenced by immunoSEQ multiplex PCR; TCRdb stores in-frame clones only, minus some. The sample holds about 540,000 clones, about 84% seen once. This sample is part of a study of shared T cell receptors in the human thymus. This sample was shared with a second study, whose subject was human thymus T cells. That report adds: Donors were healthy Finnish infants having corrective surgery for congenital heart defects. Thymic material originated from resections removed in the course of corrective heart surgery. Overlap was high between thymic repertoires from unrelated individuals, as reported in related research.

This receptor was taken from a boy under two years old with a congenital heart defect. Material: thymocytes.

The CDR3 spells CASSPPGTSGRWDTGELFF. The CDR3 DNA follows: TGCGCCAGCAGCCCCCCAGGGACTAGCGGGAGATGGGACACCGGGGAGCTGTTTTTT. The V call is TRBV4-1, the J call TRBJ2-2; 14 bases agree with TRBD2. V trimming: 4 bases; J trimming: 3 bases; junction bases outside the gene matches: 10. The CDR3 has 19 amino acids. CDR1 and CDR2 (germline): MGHRA, YSYEKL.